The clone carrying this T cell receptor beta chain came up once. Measured with immunoSEQ multiplex PCR; TCRdb has only the in-frame clones, and not every one. The sample lists 150,000 to 200,000 clones, around 92% seen once, with over 1.2% in the top ten. This sample is drawn from a study of control samples from healthy donors and cancer patients. CDR3 length: 13 amino acids. Germline V gives CDR1 SGHRS, CDR2 YFSETQ. Trimming removed 4 bases from V and 1 base from J, with 8 bases in between. The chain has TRBV5-1 and TRBJ1-2; D uncertain. The source material was blood. This receptor was obtained from a woman aged 25 to 39 in good health. CDR3 in amino acids: CASSPDVNYGYTF. The DNA of the CDR3 is TGCGCCAGCAGCCCGGACGTTAACTATGGCTACACCTTC.